This T cell receptor beta chain is from a study of siplizumab effects on memory and regulatory T cells. Whole-study results and caveats: Apparently more diverse than memory cells, naive T cells also seemed major alloresponse contributors. The majority of clones, roughly 75-97% of proliferating CD4+ or CD8+ clones, lacked an assignable naive or memory phenotype.

In the case of this clone: Its target is not known.

Using immunoSEQ multiplex PCR, the repertoire was profiled, and TCRdb retains in-frame clones only, with some absent. Of around 99,000 clones in the sample, 90% to 95% were seen once. The germline CDR1 and CDR2 sequences are MNHNY and SVGAGI (reference sequence). The ends lost 0 bases at V and 6 bases at J; junction bases unmatched: 4. This CDR3 region has 16 residues. The clonotype originates from a human donor in good health. The sample consisted of Tregs sorted from blood. The chain has TRBV6-6 and TRBJ2-1; 11 positions agree with TRBD2. Here the CDR3 DNA reads TGTGCCAGCAGTTACTCCGGACTAGCGGGTTCCAATGAGCAGTTCTTC. As protein: CASSYSGLAGSNEQFF.